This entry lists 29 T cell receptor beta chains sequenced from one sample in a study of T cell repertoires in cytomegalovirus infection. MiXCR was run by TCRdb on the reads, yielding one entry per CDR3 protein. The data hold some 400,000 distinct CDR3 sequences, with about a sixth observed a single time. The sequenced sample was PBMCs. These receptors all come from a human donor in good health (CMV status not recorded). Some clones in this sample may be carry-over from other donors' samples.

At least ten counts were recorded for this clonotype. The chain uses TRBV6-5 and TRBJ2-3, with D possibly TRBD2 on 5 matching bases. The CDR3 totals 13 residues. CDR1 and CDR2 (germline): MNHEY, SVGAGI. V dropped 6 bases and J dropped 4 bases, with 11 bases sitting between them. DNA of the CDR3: TGTGCCAGCAGACCGCCGGAGGCAGATACGCAGTATTTT. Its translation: CASRPPEADTQYF.

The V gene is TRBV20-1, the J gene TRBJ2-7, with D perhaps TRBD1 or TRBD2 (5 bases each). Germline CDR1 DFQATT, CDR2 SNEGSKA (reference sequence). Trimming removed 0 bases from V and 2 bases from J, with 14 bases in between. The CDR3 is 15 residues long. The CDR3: CSARDFRGQAYEQYF. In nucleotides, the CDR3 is TGCAGTGCTAGAGATTTCCGGGGCCAGGCCTACGAGCAGTACTTC.

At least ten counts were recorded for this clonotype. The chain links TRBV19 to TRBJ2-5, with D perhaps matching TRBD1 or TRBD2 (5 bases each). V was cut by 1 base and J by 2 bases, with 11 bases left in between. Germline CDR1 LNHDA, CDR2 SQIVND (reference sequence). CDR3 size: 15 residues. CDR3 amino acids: CASSIAPGPQETQYF. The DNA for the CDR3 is TGTGCCAGTAGTATAGCCCCGGGACCTCAAGAGACCCAGTACTTC.

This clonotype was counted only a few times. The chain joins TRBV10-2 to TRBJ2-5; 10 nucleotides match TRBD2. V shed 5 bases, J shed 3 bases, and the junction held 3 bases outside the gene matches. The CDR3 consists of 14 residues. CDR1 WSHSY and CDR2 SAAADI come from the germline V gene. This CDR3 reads CASSLAGVKETQYF. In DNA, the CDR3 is TGCGCCAGCAGTCTAGCGGGAGTGAAAGAGACCCAGTACTTC.

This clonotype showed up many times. DNA of the CDR3: TGCGCCAGCAGCGCCAGACTCTCGGCCTACGAGCAGTACTTC. Amino acid sequence: CASSARLSAYEQYF. The chain uses TRBV4-1 and TRBJ2-7; D remains ambiguous. Germline-derived CDR1 and CDR2 are MGHRA and YSYEKL. The CDR3 spans 14 residues. V was clipped by 5 bases and J by 2 bases, with 13 bases between them.

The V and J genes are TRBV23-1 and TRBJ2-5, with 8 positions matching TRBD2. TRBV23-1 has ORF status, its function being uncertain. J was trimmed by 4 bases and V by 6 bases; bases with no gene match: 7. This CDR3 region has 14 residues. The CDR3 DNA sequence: TGCGCCAGCAGACGGGGGGGTGCCATAGAGACCCAGTACTTC. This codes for CASRRGGAIETQYF.

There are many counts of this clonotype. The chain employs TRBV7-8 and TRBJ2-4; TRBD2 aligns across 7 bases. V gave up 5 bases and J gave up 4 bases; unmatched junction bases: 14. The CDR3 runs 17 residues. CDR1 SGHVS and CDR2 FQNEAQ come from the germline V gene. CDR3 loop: CASSPVGGGSSKNIQYF. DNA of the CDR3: TGTGCCAGCAGCCCTGTGGGGGGGGGATCCTCTAAAAACATTCAGTACTTC. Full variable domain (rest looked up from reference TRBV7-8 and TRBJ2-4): GAGVSQSPRYKVAKRGQDVALRCDPISGHVSLFWYQQALGQGPEFLTYFQNEAQLDKSGLPSDRFFAERPEGSVSTLKIQRTQQEDSAVYLCASSPVGGGSSKNIQYFGAGTRLSVL.

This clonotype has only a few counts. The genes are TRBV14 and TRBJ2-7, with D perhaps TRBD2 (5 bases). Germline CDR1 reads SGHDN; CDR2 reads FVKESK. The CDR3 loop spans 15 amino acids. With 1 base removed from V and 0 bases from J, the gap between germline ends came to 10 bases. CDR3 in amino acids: CASSQVVGSSYEQYF. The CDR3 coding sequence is TGTGCCAGCAGCCAAGTTGTGGGGAGCTCCTACGAGCAGTACTTC.

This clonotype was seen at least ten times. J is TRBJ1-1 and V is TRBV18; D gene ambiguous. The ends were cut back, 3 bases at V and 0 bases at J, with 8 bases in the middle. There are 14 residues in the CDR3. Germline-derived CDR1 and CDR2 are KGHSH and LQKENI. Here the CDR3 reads CASSPQTMNTEAFF. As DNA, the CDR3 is TGTGCCAGCTCACCTCAAACGATGAACACTGAAGCTTTCTTT.

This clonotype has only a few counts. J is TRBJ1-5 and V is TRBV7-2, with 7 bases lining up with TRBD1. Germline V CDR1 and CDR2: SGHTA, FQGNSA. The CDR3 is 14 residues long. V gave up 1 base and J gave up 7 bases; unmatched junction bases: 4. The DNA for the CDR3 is TGTGCCAGCAGCTTAGGACAGGGTGACCAGCCCCAGCATTTT. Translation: CASSLGQGDQPQHF.

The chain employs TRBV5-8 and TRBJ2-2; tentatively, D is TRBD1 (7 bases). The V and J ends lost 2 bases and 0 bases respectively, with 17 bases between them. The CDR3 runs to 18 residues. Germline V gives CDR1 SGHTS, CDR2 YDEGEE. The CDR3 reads CASSLRQGGFANTGELFF. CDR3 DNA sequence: TGTGCCAGCAGCTTACGCCAGGGGGGCTTCGCGAACACCGGGGAGCTGTTTTTT. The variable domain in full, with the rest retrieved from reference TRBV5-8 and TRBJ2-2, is EAGVTQSPTHLIKTRGQQATLRCSPISGHTSVYWYQQALGLGLQFLLWYDEGEERNRGNFPPRFSGRQFPNYSSELNVNALELEDSALYLCASSLRQGGFANTGELFFGEGSRLTVL.

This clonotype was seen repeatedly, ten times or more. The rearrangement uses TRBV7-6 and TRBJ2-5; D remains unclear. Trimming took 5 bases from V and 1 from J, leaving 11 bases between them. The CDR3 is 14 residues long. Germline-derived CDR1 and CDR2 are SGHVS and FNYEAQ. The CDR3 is CASSPPGLQETQYF. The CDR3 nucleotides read TGTGCCAGCAGCCCCCCTGGGCTCCAAGAGACCCAGTACTTC.

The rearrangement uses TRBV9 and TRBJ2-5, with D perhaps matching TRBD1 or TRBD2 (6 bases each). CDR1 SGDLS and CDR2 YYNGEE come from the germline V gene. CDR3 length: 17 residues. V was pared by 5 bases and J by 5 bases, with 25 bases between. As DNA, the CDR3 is TGTGCCAGCAGTGAGGGGGGAACAAGGTCCCGGGCGGAGACCCAGTACTTC. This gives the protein CASSEGGTRSRAETQYF.

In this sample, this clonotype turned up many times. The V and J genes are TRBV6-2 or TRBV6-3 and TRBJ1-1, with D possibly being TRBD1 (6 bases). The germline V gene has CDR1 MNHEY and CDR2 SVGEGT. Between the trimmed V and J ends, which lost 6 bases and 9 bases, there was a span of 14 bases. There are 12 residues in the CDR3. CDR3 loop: CASSPGDRKAFF. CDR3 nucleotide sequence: TGTGCCAGCAGCCCCGGTGACAGGAAAGCTTTCTTT.

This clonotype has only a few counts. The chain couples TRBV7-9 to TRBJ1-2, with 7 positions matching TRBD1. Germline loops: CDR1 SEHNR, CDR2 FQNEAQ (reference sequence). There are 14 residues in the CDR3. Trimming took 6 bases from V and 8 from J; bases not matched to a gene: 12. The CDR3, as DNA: TGTGCCAGCAGTCCAGGGGGGGCGGCCTTCGGCTACACCTTC. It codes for CASSPGGAAFGYTF.

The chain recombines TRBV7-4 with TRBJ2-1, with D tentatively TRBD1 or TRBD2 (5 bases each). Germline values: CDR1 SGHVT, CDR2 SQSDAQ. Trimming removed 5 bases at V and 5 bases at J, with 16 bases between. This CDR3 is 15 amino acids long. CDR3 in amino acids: CASSPSGNRHNEQFF. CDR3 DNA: TGTGCCAGCAGCCCTTCGGGGAACAGGCACAATGAGCAGTTCTTC. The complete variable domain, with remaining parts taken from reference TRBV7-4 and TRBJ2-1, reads GAGVSQSPRYKVAKRGRDVALRCDSISGHVTLYWYRQTLGQGSEVLTYSQSDAQRDKSGRPSGRFSAERPERSVSTLKIQRTEQGDSAVYLCASSPSGNRHNEQFFGPGTRLTVL.

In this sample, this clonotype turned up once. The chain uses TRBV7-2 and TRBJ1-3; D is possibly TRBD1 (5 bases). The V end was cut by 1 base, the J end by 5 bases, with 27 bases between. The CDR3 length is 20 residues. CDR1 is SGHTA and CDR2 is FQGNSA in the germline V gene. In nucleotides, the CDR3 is TGTGCCAGCAGCTTAGTGGTGTCTTGGGCCGGGGACGCTTTCCGAAACACCATATATTTT. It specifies CASSLVVSWAGDAFRNTIYF.

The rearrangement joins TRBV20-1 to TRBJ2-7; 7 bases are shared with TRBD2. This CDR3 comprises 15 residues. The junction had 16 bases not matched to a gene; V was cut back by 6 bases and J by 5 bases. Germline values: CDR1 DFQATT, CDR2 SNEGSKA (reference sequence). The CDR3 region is CSAASTSEIKDEQYF. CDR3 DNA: TGCAGTGCAGCCTCCACTAGCGAGATTAAGGACGAGCAGTACTTC.

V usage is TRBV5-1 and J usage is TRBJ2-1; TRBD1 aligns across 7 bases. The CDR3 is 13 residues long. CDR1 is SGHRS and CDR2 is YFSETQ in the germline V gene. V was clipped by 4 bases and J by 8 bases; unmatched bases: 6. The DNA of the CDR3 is TGCGCCAGCAGCCCCTATACAGGGGATGAGCAGTTCTTC. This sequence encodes CASSPYTGDEQFF. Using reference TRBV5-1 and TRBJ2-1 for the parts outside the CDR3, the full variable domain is KAGVTQTPRYLIKTRGQQVTLSCSPISGHRSVSWYQQTPGQGLQFLFEYFSETQRNKGNFPGRFSGRQFSNSRSEMNVSTLELGDSALYLCASSPYTGDEQFFGPGTRLTVL.

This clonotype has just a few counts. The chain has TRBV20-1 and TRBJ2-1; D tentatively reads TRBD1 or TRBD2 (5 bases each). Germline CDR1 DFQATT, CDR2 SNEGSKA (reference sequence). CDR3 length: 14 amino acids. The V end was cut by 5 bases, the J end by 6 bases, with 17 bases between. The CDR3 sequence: CSADRDLTSNEQFF. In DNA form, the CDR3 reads TGCAGTGCTGACCGGGACCTCACCAGCAATGAGCAGTTCTTC.

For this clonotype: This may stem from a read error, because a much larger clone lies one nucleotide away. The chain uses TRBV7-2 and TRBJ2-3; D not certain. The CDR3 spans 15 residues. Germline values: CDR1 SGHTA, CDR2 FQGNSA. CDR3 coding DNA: TGTGCCAGCAGCTTAGGTAATACGGGCACAAATACGCAGTATTTT. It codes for CASSLGNTGTNTQYF.

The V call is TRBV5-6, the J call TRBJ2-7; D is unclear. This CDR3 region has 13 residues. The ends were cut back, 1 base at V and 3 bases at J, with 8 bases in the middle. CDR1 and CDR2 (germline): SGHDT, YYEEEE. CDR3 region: CASSLFGNYEQYF. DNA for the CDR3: TGTGCCAGCAGCTTGTTCGGCAACTACGAGCAGTACTTC.

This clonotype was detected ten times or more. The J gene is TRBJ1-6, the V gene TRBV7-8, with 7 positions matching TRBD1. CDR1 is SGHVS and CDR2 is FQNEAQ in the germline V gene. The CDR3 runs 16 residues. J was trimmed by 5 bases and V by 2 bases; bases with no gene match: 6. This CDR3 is CASSLQPGGNNSPLHF. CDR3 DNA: TGTGCCAGCAGCTTACAGCCAGGGGGTAATAATTCACCCCTCCACTTT.

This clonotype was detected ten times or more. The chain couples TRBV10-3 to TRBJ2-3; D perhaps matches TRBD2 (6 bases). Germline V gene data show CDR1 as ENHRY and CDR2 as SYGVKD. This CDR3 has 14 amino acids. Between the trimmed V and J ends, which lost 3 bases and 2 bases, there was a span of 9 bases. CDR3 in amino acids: CAISEGTYTDTQYF. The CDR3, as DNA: TGTGCCATCAGTGAAGGGACTTACACAGATACGCAGTATTTT.

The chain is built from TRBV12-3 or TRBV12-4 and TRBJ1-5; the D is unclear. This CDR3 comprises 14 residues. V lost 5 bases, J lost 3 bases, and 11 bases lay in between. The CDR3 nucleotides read TGTGCCAGCAGTGCCCGGGTCAACAATCAGCCCCAGCATTTT. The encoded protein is CASSARVNNQPQHF.

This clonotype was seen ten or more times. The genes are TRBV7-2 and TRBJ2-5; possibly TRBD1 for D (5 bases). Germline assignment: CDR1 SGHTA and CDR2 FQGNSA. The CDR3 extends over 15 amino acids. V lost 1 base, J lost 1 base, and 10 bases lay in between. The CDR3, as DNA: TGTGCCAGCAGCTTAGGCGGACAACGCCAAGAGACCCAGTACTTC. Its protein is CASSLGGQRQETQYF.

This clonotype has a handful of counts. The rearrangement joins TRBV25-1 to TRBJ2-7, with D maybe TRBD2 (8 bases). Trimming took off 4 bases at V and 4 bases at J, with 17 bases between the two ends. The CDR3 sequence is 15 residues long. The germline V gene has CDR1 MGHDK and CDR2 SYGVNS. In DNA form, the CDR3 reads TGTGCCAGCAGTGCCCGGGAGGGGGCTTGGTACGAGCAGTACTTC. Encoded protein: CASSAREGAWYEQYF.

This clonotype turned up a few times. The CDR3 DNA reads TGTGCCAGCAGTGAAGGGGCCAGGGGAGGCTATGGCTACACCTTC. It codes for CASSEGARGGYGYTF. This chain uses TRBV2 with TRBJ1-2, with TRBD1 as a possible D gene (6 bases). Deletions cut 1 base from V and 4 bases from J, with 13 bases between. The CDR3 loop spans 15 amino acids. Germline assignment: CDR1 SNHLY and CDR2 FYNNEI.

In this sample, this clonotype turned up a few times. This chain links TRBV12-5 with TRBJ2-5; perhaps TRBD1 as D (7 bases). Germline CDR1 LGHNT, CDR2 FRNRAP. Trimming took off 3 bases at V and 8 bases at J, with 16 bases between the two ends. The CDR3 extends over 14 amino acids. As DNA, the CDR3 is TGTGCTAGTGGTTTCGACAGGGACTTTAAAACCCAGTACTTC. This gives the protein CASGFDRDFKTQYF.